Shown below are 31 T cell receptor beta chains from a single sample sequenced in a study of blood T cell repertoires in COVID-19. Generated by immunoSEQ multiplex PCR, the TCRdb table keeps only in-frame clones and is missing some. The top ten hold approximately 1.2% of the sample, which has roughly 74,000 clones, around 89% seen once. Material: PBMCs or T cells enriched from blood (not recorded which). The receptors come from a woman in her fifties or sixties with acute COVID-19.

The rearrangement joins TRBV4-1 to TRBJ2-7; TRBD2 matches 9 bases. This CDR3 is built from 18 residues. Looked up from germline, CDR1 is MGHRA and CDR2 is YSYEKL. The junction had 24 bases not matched to a gene; V was cut back by 8 bases and J by 7 bases. The chain's CDR3 is CASLEGGTIAGETREQYF. CDR3 DNA sequence: TGCGCCAGCCTTGAGGGGGGGACTATAGCGGGAGAGACAAGGGAGCAGTACTTC.

The rearrangement links TRBV2 to TRBJ2-1; 10 nucleotides line up with TRBD1. The CDR3 length is 16 residues. V lost 11 bases to trimming and J lost 0 bases; unmatched junction nucleotides: 10. The germline CDR1 and CDR2 sequences are SNHLY and FYNNEI. The CDR3 sequence: CAAPGQGEPSYNEQFF. For the CDR3, the DNA is TGTGCCGCGCCAGGACAGGGGGAGCCCTCCTACAATGAGCAGTTCTTC.

This chain links TRBV9 with TRBJ2-1; 8 bases fit TRBD1. V dropped 4 bases and J dropped 8; count of bases not matched to a gene: 8. The CDR3 consists of 14 residues. CDR1 is SGDLS and CDR2 is YYNGEE in the germline V gene. The CDR3 loop is CASSRAPGGDEQFF. CDR3 bases: TGTGCCAGCAGCCGGGCCCCAGGGGGCGATGAGCAGTTCTTC.

The chain uses TRBV5-5 and TRBJ2-3, with 12 bases aligning to TRBD2. CDR1 is SGHKS and CDR2 is YYEKEE in the germline V gene (reference sequence). The CDR3 extends over 18 amino acids. The V segment lost 0 bases and the J segment 5 bases; nucleotides outside the gene matches: 10. CDR3 in amino acids: CASSLVSLAGGQGDTQYF. The CDR3 DNA follows: TGTGCCAGCAGCTTGGTTTCGCTAGCGGGAGGGCAAGGAGATACGCAGTATTTT.

This chain links TRBV5-1 with TRBJ1-4, with TRBD1 matching over 7 bases. Trimming took 4 bases from V and 9 from J; bases not matched to a gene: 6. The CDR3 is 13 amino acids. The germline gives CDR1 SGHRS, CDR2 YFSETQ. CDR3 nucleotide sequence: TGCGCCAGCAGCGAAGGGACAGCCCAAAAACTGTTTTTT. This gives the protein CASSEGTAQKLFF.

V gene TRBV5-1 combines with J gene TRBJ1-4, with 9 bases lining up with TRBD1. The germline V gene encodes CDR1 SGHRS and CDR2 YFSETQ. CDR3 length equals 14 residues. V was clipped by 4 bases and J by 8 bases; unmatched bases: 6. The DNA of the CDR3 is TGCGCCAGCAGCACGGGACAGGGTAGAGAAAAACTGTTTTTT. Translated: CASSTGQGREKLFF.

This clone was seen just once. This chain links TRBV27 with TRBJ1-2, with a weak D call TRBD1 (6 bases). V lost 5 bases and J lost 4, with 11 bases in between. Looked up from germline, CDR1 is MNHEY and CDR2 is SMNVEV (reference sequence). The CDR3 is made up of 13 amino acids. CDR3 protein: CASSTVQGYGYTF. The DNA of the CDR3 is TGTGCCAGCAGTACAGTACAGGGCTATGGCTACACCTTC.

V usage is TRBV25-1 and J usage is TRBJ1-1; the D is unclear. This CDR3 contains 13 residues. Trimming removed 4 bases from V and 4 bases from J, with 10 bases in between. Per germline, CDR1 MGHDK and CDR2 SYGVNS. The CDR3 coding sequence is TGTGCCAGCAGTGGCTGGTCGGGCACTGAAGCTTTCTTT. Translating it yields CASSGWSGTEAFF.

This chain links TRBV30 with TRBJ2-7, with D uncertain. Per germline, CDR1 GTSNPN and CDR2 SVGIG (reference sequence). This CDR3 has 13 residues. CDR3 sequence reads: CASMTSSSYEQYF. The DNA of the CDR3 is TGTGCTAGTATGACATCCAGCTCCTACGAGCAGTACTTC.

The CDR3 nucleotides are TGTGCCAGCAGTGCCAAAGGTCAGGGGAGCCTTTCACCCCTCCACTTT. Translating gives CASSAKGQGSLSPLHF. The V gene is TRBV25-1, the J gene TRBJ1-6; D perhaps matches TRBD1 (6 bases). V gave up 4 bases and J gave up 9 bases, with 19 bases separating them. The V gene's germline CDR1 is MGHDK and CDR2 SYGVNS. The CDR3 consists of 16 residues.

The V call is TRBV3-1 (or the pseudogene TRBV3-2), the J call TRBJ1-1; a weak D match, TRBD1 (5 bases). Germline V gene sequence: CDR1 LGHDT, CDR2 YNNKEL (reference sequence). There are 14 residues in the CDR3. Trimming stripped 0 bases from V and 3 bases from J, with 8 bases between. The CDR3, as DNA: TGTGCCAGCAGCCAAGATGACAGTTACACTGAAGCTTTCTTT. The encoded protein is CASSQDDSYTEAFF.

This chain connects TRBV11-1 to TRBJ2-7, with 9 bases identical to TRBD1. CDR3 length: 15 residues. V lost 5 bases to trimming and J lost 4 bases; unmatched junction nucleotides: 9. CDR1 is SGHAT, CDR2 FQDESV, per germline (reference sequence). This CDR3 reads CASSAPGQGWYEQYF. As DNA, the CDR3 is TGTGCCAGCAGCGCCCCGGGACAGGGTTGGTACGAGCAGTACTTC. The variable domain in full, completed from reference TRBV11-1 and TRBJ2-7, reads EAEVAQSPRYKITEKSQAVAFWCDPISGHATLYWYRQILGQGPELLVQFQDESVVDDSQLPKDRFSAERLKGVDSTLKIQPAELGDSAMYLCASSAPGQGWYEQYFGPGTRLTVT.

The chain combines TRBV30 with TRBJ1-2; possibly TRBD1 for D (6 bases). The germline CDR1 and CDR2 sequences are GTSNPN and SVGIG (reference sequence). This CDR3 comprises 12 residues. V was trimmed by 8 bases and J by 2 bases, leaving 12 bases between them. The CDR3: CARLDSNYGYTF. Here the CDR3 DNA reads TGTGCCCGGCTGGACAGCAACTATGGCTACACCTTC.

The genes are TRBV30 and TRBJ1-2; 7 positions agree with TRBD1. Germline assignment: CDR1 GTSNPN and CDR2 SVGIG (reference sequence). The length of the CDR3 is 16 residues. Unmatched junction bases numbered 15, after V lost 0 bases and J lost 8 bases. The CDR3 loop is CAWSVGGGRPLQGYTF. The CDR3 DNA reads as TGTGCCTGGAGTGTAGGAGGGGGCAGACCCCTCCAGGGCTACACCTTC.

This sequence joins TRBV7-9 and TRBJ1-4; 8 nucleotides agree with TRBD1. Germline CDR1 reads SEHNR; CDR2 reads FQNEAQ (reference sequence). After removal of 7 bases from V and 8 bases from J, the junction contained 9 bases not matched to a gene. The CDR3 is 14 residues long. The DNA of the CDR3 is TGTGCCAGCACGGCACAGGGGGGGGAGGAAAAACTGTTTTTT. Its protein product is CASTAQGGEEKLFF.

The gene calls are TRBV6-4 and TRBJ2-7; D unclear. The CDR3 covers 14 residues. V was cut by 0 bases and J by 1 base, with 7 bases left in between. Per the germline V gene, CDR1 is MRHNA and CDR2 is SNTAGT. CDR3 bases: TGTGCCAGCAGTGACTCCAGGCCTTCCTACGAGCAGTACTTC. This translates into CASSDSRPSYEQYF.

The V gene is TRBV7-2, the J gene TRBJ1-2; D gene ambiguous. Germline CDR1 is SGHTA and CDR2 is FQGNSA. With 5 bases removed from V and 0 bases from J, the gap between germline ends came to 7 bases. The CDR3 sequence is 13 residues long. CDR3 amino acids: CASSPRANYGYTF. CDR3 DNA sequence: TGTGCCAGCAGCCCCCGAGCTAACTATGGCTACACCTTC.

This clone has a handful of counts. The CDR3 DNA is TGTGCCAGCAGTGAAGCTGCAGGGTACGGGCAGCCCCAGCATTTT. It codes for CASSEAAGYGQPQHF. The chain links TRBV6-1 to TRBJ1-5; D is possibly TRBD1 (5 bases). The CDR3 extends over 15 amino acids. V dropped 0 bases and J dropped 7 bases, with 13 bases sitting between them. Germline CDR1 is MNHNS and CDR2 is SASEGT.

J is TRBJ2-3 and V is TRBV3-1 (or the pseudogene TRBV3-2); 14 bases map to TRBD2. Germline V gene lookup returns CDR1 LGHDT and CDR2 YNNKEL (reference sequence). This CDR3 comprises 18 residues. J lost 3 bases, V lost 1 base, and 6 bases had no gene match. The CDR3 nucleotides are TGTGCCAGCAGCCAAGGTGGGACTAGCGGGAGCCGTACAGATACGCAGTATTTT. Its protein is CASSQGGTSGSRTDTQYF.

The sample holds a few counts of this clone. The genes are TRBV3-1 (or the pseudogene TRBV3-2) and TRBJ2-3; D may be TRBD2 (6 bases). The CDR3 extends over 16 amino acids. Germline CDR1 and CDR2: LGHDT and YNNKEL (reference sequence). V was pared by 0 bases and J by 1 base, with 11 bases between. CDR3 coding DNA: TGTGCCAGCAGCCAAGATCTCGCTAGCGGCACAGATACGCAGTATTTT. This encodes CASSQDLASGTDTQYF.

This chain links TRBV6-5 with TRBJ1-2, with 7 bases identical to TRBD1. Trimming took 5 bases from V and 4 from J; bases not matched to a gene: 1. This CDR3 has 12 amino acids. CDR1 and CDR2 from the germline V gene are MNHEY and SVGAGI. The CDR3 coding sequence is TGTGCCAGCAGTACAGGGGTCTATGGCTACACCTTC. Translation gives CASSTGVYGYTF.

The chain couples TRBV6-1 to TRBJ2-4, with 7 bases matching TRBD1. CDR3 length: 16 residues. Unmatched junction bases numbered 12, after V lost 4 bases and J lost 6 bases. The V gene's germline CDR1 is MNHNS and CDR2 SASEGT. The chain's CDR3 is CASSVGSGTDINIQYF. As DNA, the CDR3 is TGTGCCAGCAGTGTGGGGTCCGGGACAGATATAAACATTCAGTACTTC.

The chain combines TRBV24-1 with TRBJ2-7; 8 bases fit TRBD2. Trimming at V came to 5 bases and at J to 2 bases, leaving 13 bases not matched to a gene. The CDR3 covers 17 residues. Germline CDR1 KGHDR, CDR2 SFDVKD. CDR3 bases: TGTGCCACCAGTGCTTCTCCCTCGACTAGCGATCCCTACGAGCAGTACTTC. Protein sequence: CATSASPSTSDPYEQYF.

The CDR3 protein is CASSQVSRGDEQFF. The CDR3 DNA sequence: TGTGCCAGCAGCCAAGTTTCTAGGGGCGATGAGCAGTTCTTC. V gene TRBV3-1 (or the pseudogene TRBV3-2) combines with J gene TRBJ2-1, with D perhaps TRBD1 (5 bases). The CDR3 runs 14 residues. V was shortened by 1 base and J by 8 bases, with 12 bases between the two germline ends. Germline V gene lookup returns CDR1 LGHDT and CDR2 YNNKEL (reference sequence).

The chain combines TRBV18 with TRBJ2-1; possible D gene TRBD1, 5 bases. Germline V gene sequence: CDR1 KGHSH, CDR2 LQKENI. The CDR3 runs to 15 residues. V lost 2 bases and J 3 bases, leaving 11 bases between the germline ends. The CDR3 sequence: CASSPAGNLYNEQFF. As DNA, the CDR3 is TGTGCCAGCTCACCAGCAGGGAACCTCTACAATGAGCAGTTCTTC.

The rearrangement joins TRBV24-1 to TRBJ2-3; TRBD1 is a possible D gene (6 bases). The ends were cut back, 4 bases at V and 2 bases at J, with 9 bases in the middle. Germline V CDR1 and CDR2: KGHDR, SFDVKD. This CDR3 comprises 14 residues. The chain's CDR3 is CATSDRTDTDTQYF. CDR3 nucleotides: TGTGCCACCAGTGACAGGACAGACACAGATACGCAGTATTTT.

The gene calls are TRBV9 and TRBJ1-2, with TRBD1 matching over 10 bases. Germline loops: CDR1 SGDLS, CDR2 YYNGEE. The CDR3 has 15 amino acids. The junction had 2 bases not matched to a gene; V was cut back by 3 bases and J by 0 bases. The CDR3, as DNA: TGTGCCAGCAGCGCGGGACAGGGGTCTAACTATGGCTACACCTTC. Its protein product is CASSAGQGSNYGYTF.

As for this clone: Different DNA sequences within this sample yield the same CDR3. The chain uses TRBV7-2 and TRBJ2-3; D is possibly TRBD2 (6 bases). The germline V gene has CDR1 SGHTA and CDR2 FQGNSA. CDR3 length: 15 residues. Trimming removed 2 bases at V and 2 bases at J, with 11 bases between. CDR3: CASSLLGGTTDTQYF. CDR3 nucleotides: TGTGCCAGCAGCTTACTCGGCGGGACCACAGATACGCAGTATTTT.

This rearrangement joins TRBV4-3 to TRBJ1-1; tentative D call: TRBD1 (6 bases). Germline lookup yields CDR1 LGHNA and CDR2 YSLEER. With 0 bases removed from V and 4 bases from J, the gap between germline ends came to 12 bases. This CDR3 spans 15 amino acids. The CDR3 loop reads CASSQDRRGGTEAFF. The DNA for the CDR3 is TGCGCCAGCAGCCAAGATCGGAGGGGGGGCACTGAAGCTTTCTTT.

The chain employs TRBV5-4 and TRBJ1-2; TRBD1 might be the D (5 bases). This CDR3 spans 15 amino acids. V lost 0 bases, J lost 5 bases, and 14 bases lay in between. Germline loops: CDR1 SGHNT, CDR2 YYREEE (reference sequence). CDR3 residues: CASSLEPTGAYGYTF. The CDR3 nucleotides read TGTGCCAGCAGCTTGGAGCCTACAGGAGCTTATGGCTACACCTTC.

The chain has TRBV19 and TRBJ2-3; a weak D match, TRBD2 (6 bases). Deletions cut 3 bases from V and 2 bases from J, with 15 bases between. This CDR3 region has 16 residues. Germline loops: CDR1 LNHDA, CDR2 SQIVND (reference sequence). The CDR3 bases are TGTGCCAGTAGTATGGGCGGAGCGGGCCTCACAGATACGCAGTATTTT. This translates into CASSMGGAGLTDTQYF.